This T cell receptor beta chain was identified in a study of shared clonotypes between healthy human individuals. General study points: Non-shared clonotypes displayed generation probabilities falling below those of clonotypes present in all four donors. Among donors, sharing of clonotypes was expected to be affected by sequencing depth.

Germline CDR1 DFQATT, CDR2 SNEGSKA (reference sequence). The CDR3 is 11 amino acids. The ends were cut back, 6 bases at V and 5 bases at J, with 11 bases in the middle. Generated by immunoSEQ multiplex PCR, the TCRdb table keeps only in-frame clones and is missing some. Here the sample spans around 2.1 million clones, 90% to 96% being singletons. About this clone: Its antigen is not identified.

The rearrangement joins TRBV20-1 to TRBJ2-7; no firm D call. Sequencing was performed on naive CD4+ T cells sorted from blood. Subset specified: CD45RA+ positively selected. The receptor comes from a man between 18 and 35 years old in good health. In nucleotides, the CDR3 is TGCAGTGCGAGTCAAGCCCACGAGCAGTACTTC. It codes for CSASQAHEQYF.